This T cell receptor (beta chain) is drawn from a study of T cell changes during pregnancy in multiple sclerosis. TCRdb keeps only in-frame clones here, not all; method: immunoSEQ multiplex PCR. The sample records 100,000 or so clones, about nine tenths being singletons. V lost 0 bases to trimming and J lost 2 bases; unmatched junction nucleotides: 5. Germline V lookup: CDR1 SGHTA, CDR2 FQGNSA. The CDR3 has 17 amino acids. This chain links TRBV7-2 with TRBJ2-1, with 9 bases lining up with TRBD1. The origin of this receptor is a female donor in good health, enrolled as a control in a pregnancy study. The sample consisted of peripheral blood, taken in the second trimester of pregnancy. The CDR3 loop is CASSLATGQGAYNEQFF. The CDR3 DNA reads as TGTGCCAGCAGCTTAGCCACGGGACAGGGAGCCTACAATGAGCAGTTCTTC. The full variable domain, completed using reference TRBV7-2 and TRBJ2-1, is GAGVSQSPSNKVTEKGKDVELRCDPISGHTALYWYRQSLGQGLEFLIYFQGNSAPDKSGLPSDRFSAERTGGSVSTLTIQRTQQEDSAVYLCASSLATGQGAYNEQFFGPGTRLTVL.